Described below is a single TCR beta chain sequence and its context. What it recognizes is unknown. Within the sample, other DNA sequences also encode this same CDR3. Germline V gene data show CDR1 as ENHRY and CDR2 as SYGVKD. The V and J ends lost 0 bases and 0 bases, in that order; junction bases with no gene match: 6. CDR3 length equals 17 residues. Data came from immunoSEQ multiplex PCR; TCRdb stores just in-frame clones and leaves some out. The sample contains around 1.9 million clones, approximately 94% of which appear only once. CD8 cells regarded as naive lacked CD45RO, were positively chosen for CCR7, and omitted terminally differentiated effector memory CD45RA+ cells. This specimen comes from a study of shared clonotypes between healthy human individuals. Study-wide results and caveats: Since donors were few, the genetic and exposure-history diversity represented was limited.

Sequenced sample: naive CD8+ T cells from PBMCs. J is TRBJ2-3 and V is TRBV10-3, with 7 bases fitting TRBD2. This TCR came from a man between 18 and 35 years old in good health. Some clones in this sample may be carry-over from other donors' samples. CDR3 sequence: CAISESVASGSTDTQYF. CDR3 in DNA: TGTGCCATCAGTGAGTCAGTGGCTAGCGGAAGCACAGATACGCAGTATTTT.